This TCR beta chain was obtained from a study of Ad26.COV2.S vaccination and SARS-CoV-2 variants. Study-wide context: Intramuscular Ad26.COV2.S at 5x10^10 or 1x10^11 viral particles.

Treatment denoted: roughly 18 received Ad26.COV2.S at low or high dose, single or two shots; roughly 5 received placebo; per-sample allocation not given. Repertoires come from day 63 after the first vaccine or placebo injection. In Boston, the donor was an adult between 18-55 years of age. Its platform was an Ad26 vector, and its expressed antigen was Wuhan-strain SARS-CoV-2 spike. The assay was immunoSEQ multiplex PCR, and TCRdb's table has in-frame clones only and misses some. This repertoire shows about 480,000 clones, 87% found once; its top ten account for around 13%. The sample holds one count of this clone. The same CDR3 also results from other DNA sequences found in this sample. Germline CDR1 and CDR2: MNHEY and SMNVEV (reference sequence). CDR3 size: 14 residues. With 3 bases removed from V and 0 bases from J, the gap between germline ends came to 9 bases.

The TCR was taken from a person between 18 and 60 years old who received the Ad26.COV2.S COVID-19 vaccine or a placebo. The specimen comprised peripheral blood, sampled in a trial of Ad26.COV2.S vaccine versus placebo. The V gene is TRBV27, the J gene TRBJ2-7; tentatively, D is TRBD2 (5 bases). DNA of the CDR3: TGTGCCAGCAGTTTCACGGGGAGCTCCTACGAGCAGTACTTC. Its translation is CASSFTGSSYEQYF.